This T cell receptor (beta chain) was obtained from a study of read filtering for tumor transcriptome and immune sequencing. The library was built from roughly 400 ng RNA with molecular barcoded adaptors for alpha/delta and beta/gamma chains. TCRdb analysed the reads with MiXCR anew, one entry per CDR3 protein. Of tens of thousands of distinct CDR3 sequences listed, 20% to 25% are singletons. CDR3 length: 15 residues. Germline CDR1 and CDR2: SGHRS and YFSETQ. V was trimmed by 2 bases and J by 1 base, leaving 10 bases between them. The chain uses TRBV5-1 and TRBJ1-3; possibly TRBD1 for D (5 bases). Sequenced material: a population of CD138-negative cells sorted from bone marrow. This clonotype was obtained from a donor at least 40 years old with multiple myeloma. This CDR3 reads CASSFGTLSGNTIYF. CDR3 in DNA: TGCGCCAGCAGCTTCGGGACCTTATCTGGAAACACCATATATTTT.